One and the same sample provided the 24 T cell receptor beta chains below, sequenced in a study of shared clonotypes between healthy human individuals. Profiling relied on immunoSEQ multiplex PCR, and the TCRdb table lists in-frame clones only, not all of them. Among 1,500,000 or so clones listed, 97% to 99% were seen once. Material: naive CD4+ T cells sorted from blood. Subset in this sample: CD45RA+ positively selected. The receptors derive from a man aged 25-40 years in good health.

CDR3 DNA sequence: TGTGCCAGCAGCAAGGGTGAGACCCAGTACTTC. Its translation: CASSKGETQYF. V usage is TRBV27 and J usage is TRBJ2-5; D call uncertain. From germline, CDR1 is MNHEY and CDR2 SMNVEV (reference sequence). CDR3 size: 11 residues. Trimming removed 6 bases at V and 5 bases at J, with 7 bases between.

This chain links TRBV5-4 with TRBJ2-7, with 14 bases identical to TRBD2. Germline CDR1 is SGHNT and CDR2 is YYREEE (reference sequence). V gave up 2 bases and J gave up 6 bases; unmatched junction bases: 4. The CDR3 length is 15 residues. The CDR3 sequence: CASSLPGLAGAEQYF. The DNA of the CDR3 is TGTGCCAGCAGCTTACCGGGACTAGCGGGAGCCGAGCAGTACTTC.

The chain combines TRBV9 with TRBJ2-1; 10 nucleotides line up with TRBD2. Germline V gives CDR1 SGDLS, CDR2 YYNGEE. This CDR3 is built from 21 residues. V gave up 0 bases and J gave up 0 bases; unmatched junction bases: 15. The CDR3 sequence: CASSVATPLAGAIHSYNEQFF. The CDR3 DNA sequence: TGTGCCAGCAGCGTAGCTACCCCTCTAGCGGGAGCAATTCACTCCTACAATGAGCAGTTCTTC.

The chain couples TRBV20-1 to TRBJ1-4; D ambiguous. The germline gives CDR1 DFQATT, CDR2 SNEGSKA (reference sequence). There are 11 residues in the CDR3. The V and J ends lost 3 bases and 13 bases respectively, with 12 bases between them. As DNA, the CDR3 is TGCAGTGCTAGCGTCGACAAAACACTGTTTTTT. Translated: CSASVDKTLFF.

This clone was recorded only once. The chain has TRBV5-1 and TRBJ1-1; D is unclear. The length of the CDR3 is 13 residues. Germline lookup yields CDR1 SGHRS and CDR2 YFSETQ. V lost 5 bases to trimming and J lost 7 bases, with 15 bases between them. CDR3 residues: CASRFLPGDEAFF. The CDR3 DNA is TGCGCCAGCAGGTTCCTCCCGGGTGATGAAGCTTTCTTT.

This chain uses TRBV7-6 with TRBJ2-1, with unresolved D. CDR3 size: 16 residues. Germline CDR1 is SGHVS and CDR2 is FNYEAQ. V was shortened by 5 bases and J by 5 bases, with 19 bases between the two germline ends. In DNA form, the CDR3 reads TGTGCCAGCAGCCTACTAATTACGACTGTCGACAATGAGCAGTTCTTC. Translating gives CASSLLITTVDNEQFF.

The gene calls are TRBV28 and TRBJ2-7; D uncertain. The germline V and J ends were trimmed by 5 bases and 5 bases, with 16 bases remaining between them. CDR1 is MDHEN and CDR2 is SYDVKM in the germline V gene. The CDR3 contains 14 residues. CDR3 sequence (DNA): TGTGCCAGCAGTACGCCGGCCTCGGCCCACGAGCAGTACTTC. Its translation: CASSTPASAHEQYF.

A word on this clone: The sample has other DNA sequences that encode this CDR3 too. The chain uses TRBV9 and TRBJ2-7, with 12 bases fitting TRBD2. The CDR3 loop spans 14 amino acids. Germline CDR1 reads SGDLS; CDR2 reads YYNGEE. The trim removed 2 bases at V and 6 bases at J, leaving 3 bases unmatched. The CDR3 DNA follows: TGTGCCAGCAGCGTGGGACTAGCGGGTGCCGAGCAGTACTTC. Translation: CASSVGLAGAEQYF.

This sequence joins TRBV29-1 and TRBJ2-2; possibly TRBD2 for D (6 bases). The V gene lost 7 bases and the J gene lost 0 bases, with 12 bases spanning the gap. CDR1 and CDR2 from the germline V gene are SQVTM and ANQGSEA. This CDR3 contains 14 residues. The CDR3 DNA reads TGCAGCGGCGAAACTAGCACGAACACCGGGGAGCTGTTTTTT. Translated, it gives CSGETSTNTGELFF.

This clone appeared once. The V and J genes are TRBV4-2 and TRBJ1-2, with 9 nucleotides matching TRBD1. J lost 5 bases, V lost 5 bases, and 3 bases had no gene match. The CDR3 is 13 residues long. Per the germline V gene, CDR1 is LGHNA and CDR2 is YNFKEQ. The CDR3 loop is CASSADRGYGYTF. Written as DNA, the CDR3 is TGTGCCAGCAGCGCAGACAGGGGGTATGGCTACACCTTC.

This chain connects TRBV6-5 to TRBJ2-2, with D tentatively TRBD2 (5 bases). Per the germline V gene, CDR1 is MNHEY and CDR2 is SVGAGI. With 7 bases removed from V and 6 bases from J, the gap between germline ends came to 15 bases. CDR3 length: 14 amino acids. Here the CDR3 reads CASMTRVSSGELFF. The DNA for the CDR3 is TGTGCCAGCATGACGCGGGTTTCGTCCGGGGAGCTGTTTTTT.

CDR3 sequence (DNA): TGTGCCAGCAGCCCAATCCTTGACAGGGACCATGAGCAGTTCTTC. It yields the protein CASSPILDRDHEQFF. The chain employs TRBV9 and TRBJ2-1; 7 bases are shared with TRBD1. CDR1 and CDR2 (germline): SGDLS, YYNGEE. The CDR3 is made up of 15 amino acids. Trimming took 4 bases from V and 8 from J; bases not matched to a gene: 12.

The chain has TRBV9 and TRBJ2-2; D unresolved. Trimming removed 0 bases at V and 13 bases at J, with 10 bases between. The germline V gene has CDR1 SGDLS and CDR2 YYNGEE. The CDR3 covers 12 residues. CDR3 sequence: CASSVDVGGLFF. For the CDR3, the DNA is TGTGCCAGCAGCGTAGACGTAGGTGGGCTGTTTTTT.

The chain joins TRBV5-5 to TRBJ2-3; the D is unclear. The CDR3 is 12 residues long. The germline V gene encodes CDR1 SGHKS and CDR2 YYEKEE (reference sequence). V was cut by 0 bases and J by 4 bases, with 3 bases left in between. CDR3 region: CASSLVADTQYF. The CDR3 region has the DNA TGTGCCAGCAGCTTGGTGGCAGATACGCAGTATTTT. Variable domain in full (rest from reference TRBV5-5 and TRBJ2-3): DAGVTQSPTHLIKTRGQQVTLRCSPISGHKSVSWYQQVLGQGPQFIFQYYEKEERGRGNFPDRFSARQFPNYSSELNVNALLLGDSALYLCASSLVADTQYFGPGTRLTVL.

The chain links TRBV27 to TRBJ2-7, with TRBD2 as a possible D gene (6 bases). V was pared by 5 bases and J by 0 bases, with 11 bases between. CDR3 length: 14 residues. Germline V gene sequence: CDR1 MNHEY, CDR2 SMNVEV (reference sequence). DNA of the CDR3: TGTGCCAGCAGTCCGTTCGGGAGCTCCTACGAGCAGTACTTC. As protein: CASSPFGSSYEQYF.

In its sample, this clone was seen once. The V and J genes are TRBV27 and TRBJ2-7, with D possibly matching TRBD2 (5 bases). V was clipped by 5 bases and J by 3 bases, with 11 bases between them. The CDR3 spans 13 residues. CDR1 MNHEY and CDR2 SMNVEV come from the germline V gene (reference sequence). The CDR3 sequence: CASSERNLYEQYF. CDR3 in DNA: TGTGCCAGCAGTGAGCGGAACCTCTACGAGCAGTACTTC.

This sequence joins TRBV7-6 and TRBJ2-2; 9 nucleotides line up with TRBD2. CDR1 SGHVS and CDR2 FNYEAQ come from the germline V gene. CDR3 size: 17 residues. V lost 1 base to trimming and J lost 5 bases; unmatched junction nucleotides: 8. CDR3 residues: CASSLVNLAGSTGELFF. The CDR3 nucleotides read TGTGCCAGCAGCTTAGTGAATCTAGCGGGAAGTACCGGGGAGCTGTTTTTT. Complete variable domain (other parts from reference TRBV7-6 and TRBJ2-2): GAGVSQSPRYKVTKRGQDVALRCDPISGHVSLYWYRQALGQGPEFLTYFNYEAQQDKSGLPNDRFSAERPEGSISTLTIQRTEQRDSAMYRCASSLVNLAGSTGELFFGEGSRLTVL.

The J gene is TRBJ2-7, the V gene TRBV19; weak D call: TRBD2 (6 bases). Per germline, CDR1 LNHDA and CDR2 SQIVND (reference sequence). The CDR3 sequence is 16 residues long. V dropped 5 bases and J dropped 4 bases, with 21 bases sitting between them. CDR3 protein: CASSVGLSTGAYEQYF. The CDR3 nucleotides are TGTGCCAGTAGTGTGGGACTGTCCACCGGCGCATACGAGCAGTACTTC.

This chain connects TRBV2 to TRBJ2-2; D is possibly TRBD1 (5 bases). CDR1 SNHLY and CDR2 FYNNEI come from the germline V gene. V was pared by 4 bases and J by 5 bases, with 14 bases between. The CDR3 totals 15 residues. The CDR3 coding sequence is TGTGCCAGCAGTGTGACCGAAGGGGTAACCGGGGAGCTGTTTTTT. Amino acid sequence: CASSVTEGVTGELFF. The full variable domain, with the rest looked up from reference TRBV2 and TRBJ2-2, is EPEVTQTPSHQVTQMGQEVILRCVPISNHLYFYWYRQILGQKVEFLVSFYNNEISEKSEIFDDQFSVERPDGSNFTLKIRSTKLEDSAMYFCASSVTEGVTGELFFGEGSRLTVL.

The chain carries TRBV11-2 and TRBJ1-5, with 11 bases aligning to TRBD1. The CDR3 runs 15 residues. The germline gives CDR1 SGHAT, CDR2 FQNNGV. The ends lost 6 bases at V and 6 bases at J; junction bases unmatched: 7. The CDR3 bases are TGTGCCAGCAGTCGTGGACAGGGGGCGAGTCAGCCCCAGCATTTT. Translation: CASSRGQGASQPQHF.

In regard to this clone: The same CDR3 can be traced to other DNA sequences in this sample. This chain connects TRBV9 to TRBJ2-1; possible D gene TRBD2, 6 bases. Trimming removed 0 bases at V and 3 bases at J, with 10 bases between. The CDR3 length is 15 residues. Germline V gene sequence: CDR1 SGDLS, CDR2 YYNGEE. The CDR3 spells CASSVDSGLYNEQFF. Here the CDR3 DNA reads TGTGCCAGCAGCGTAGACTCGGGACTCTACAATGAGCAGTTCTTC.

The V and J genes are TRBV7-9 and TRBJ2-3; D call uncertain. The CDR3 spans 14 residues. V lost 6 bases, J lost 2 bases, and 12 bases lay in between. CDR1 is SEHNR and CDR2 is FQNEAQ in the germline V gene (reference sequence). DNA for the CDR3: TGTGCCAGCAGTCCGGACCTTCACACAGATACGCAGTATTTT. Protein sequence: CASSPDLHTDTQYF.

The CDR3 region is CASSQGGQSGNTIYF. The CDR3 DNA follows: TGTGCCAGCAGCCAAGGAGGACAATCTGGAAACACCATATATTTT. The chain combines TRBV7-9 with TRBJ1-3; perhaps TRBD1 as D (5 bases). The germline V and J ends were trimmed by 5 bases and 1 base, with 12 bases remaining between them. CDR3 length equals 15 residues. Germline CDR1 reads SEHNR; CDR2 reads FQNEAQ (reference sequence). Together with reference TRBV7-9 and TRBJ1-3, the CDR3 gives the full variable domain: DTGVSQNPRHKITKRGQNVTFRCDPISEHNRLYWYRQTLGQGPEFLTYFQNEAQLEKSRLLSDRFSAERPKGSFSTLEIQRTEQGDSAMYLCASSQGGQSGNTIYFGEGSWLTVV.

This rearrangement joins TRBV5-6 to TRBJ2-7; a possible D gene is TRBD2 (5 bases). Trimming took off 4 bases at V and 3 bases at J, with 11 bases between the two ends. The germline V gene encodes CDR1 SGHDT and CDR2 YYEEEE. This CDR3 has 13 amino acids. The CDR3 sequence: CASSRGLNYEQYF. Written as DNA, the CDR3 is TGTGCCAGCAGCCGAGGGTTGAACTACGAGCAGTACTTC.